These 5 T cell receptor beta chains came from one sample sequenced in a study of blood T cell repertoires in COVID-19. Assay used: immunoSEQ multiplex PCR; TCRdb lists only in-frame clones, some missing. This table holds under 250,000 clones, around nine tenths found once. Sequenced input: peripheral blood. The receptors come from a woman in her 70s with active or convalescent COVID-19.

The genes are TRBV10-2 and TRBJ2-3; weak D call: TRBD2 (5 bases). CDR3 length equals 15 residues. Per the germline V gene, CDR1 is WSHSY and CDR2 is SAAADI. With 5 bases removed from V and 4 bases from J, the gap between germline ends came to 16 bases. Written as DNA, the CDR3 is TGCGCCAGCAGTTACGAGGGATTGTGGGCAGATACGCAGTATTTT. It is translated as CASSYEGLWADTQYF.

This rearrangement joins TRBV4-3 to TRBJ2-7; 7 positions agree with TRBD2. After removal of 0 bases from V and 4 bases from J, the junction contained 21 bases not matched to a gene. The CDR3 totals 20 residues. Germline loops: CDR1 LGHNA, CDR2 YSLEER. In DNA, the CDR3 is TGCGCCAGCAGCCAAGAATCCTCCGGAGTCGCGGGGGTATCCGAGTACGAGCAGTACTTC. Encoded protein: CASSQESSGVAGVSEYEQYF.

The J gene is TRBJ2-6, the V gene TRBV14; no clear D. CDR1 SGHDN and CDR2 FVKESK come from the germline V gene. The V gene lost 4 bases and the J gene lost 0 bases, with 13 bases spanning the gap. This CDR3 contains 17 residues. CDR3 in amino acids: CASSRVKDFSGANVLTF. As DNA, the CDR3 is TGTGCCAGCAGCCGAGTAAAAGATTTCTCTGGGGCCAACGTCCTGACTTTC.

The chain carries TRBV18 and TRBJ1-1; D is uncertain. V gave up 4 bases and J gave up 1 base, with 7 bases separating them. Germline V lookup: CDR1 KGHSH, CDR2 LQKENI. This CDR3 has 13 amino acids. The CDR3 sequence: CASSQQQNTEAFF. In nucleotides, the CDR3 is TGTGCCAGCTCACAACAACAGAACACTGAAGCTTTCTTT.

The V gene is TRBV2, the J gene TRBJ2-5; 7 nucleotides agree with TRBD2. CDR1 and CDR2 from the germline V gene are SNHLY and FYNNEI. The V and J ends lost 3 bases and 7 bases, in that order; junction bases with no gene match: 11. The CDR3 is 15 amino acids. The CDR3 is CASSEGGLGLATQYF. The CDR3 DNA is TGTGCCAGCAGTGAGGGAGGGCTGGGGCTGGCGACCCAGTACTTC.